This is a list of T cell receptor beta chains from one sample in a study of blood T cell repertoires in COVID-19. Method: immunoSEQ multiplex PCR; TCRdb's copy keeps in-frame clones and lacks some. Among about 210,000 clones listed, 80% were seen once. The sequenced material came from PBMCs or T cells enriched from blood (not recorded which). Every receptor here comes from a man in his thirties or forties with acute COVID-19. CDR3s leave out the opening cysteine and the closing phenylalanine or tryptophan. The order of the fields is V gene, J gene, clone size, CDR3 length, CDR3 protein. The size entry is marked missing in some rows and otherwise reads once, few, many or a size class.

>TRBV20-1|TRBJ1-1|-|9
SARMGGSAF
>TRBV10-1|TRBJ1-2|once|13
ASADTGLVDYGYT
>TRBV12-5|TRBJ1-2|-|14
ASGPENSRRNYGYT
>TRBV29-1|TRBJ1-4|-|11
SVVTATGEKLF
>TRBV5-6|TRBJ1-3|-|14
ASSLARDRVQHTIY
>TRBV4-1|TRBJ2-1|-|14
ASSQDSGVSYNEQF
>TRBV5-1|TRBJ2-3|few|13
ASSPWNAATDTQY
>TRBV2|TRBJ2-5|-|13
ASSEEGFFQETQY
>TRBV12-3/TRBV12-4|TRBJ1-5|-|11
ASSLAGDQPQH
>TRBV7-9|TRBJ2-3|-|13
ASSFAGGLVDTQY
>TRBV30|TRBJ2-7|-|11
AWEAERYYEQY
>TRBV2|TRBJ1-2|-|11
ASSEAPRYGYT
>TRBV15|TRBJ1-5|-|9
ATGGGQPQH
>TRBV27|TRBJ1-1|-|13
ASSLSYQGKAEAF
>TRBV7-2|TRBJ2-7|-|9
ASSRGYEQY
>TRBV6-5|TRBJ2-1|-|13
ASSYSGGGAKEQF
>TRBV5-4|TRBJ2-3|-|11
ASSPTSTDTQY
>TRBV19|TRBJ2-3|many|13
ASQLAGGSTDTQY
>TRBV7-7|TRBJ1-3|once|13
ASSLGDGGGNTIY
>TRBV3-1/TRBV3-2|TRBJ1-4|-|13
ASSQTGRTNEKLF